This T cell receptor (beta chain) was found in a study of shared clonotypes between healthy human individuals. General study results and limits: Apart from blood, nothing was sampled; tissue repertoires likely differ.

The V gene lost 6 bases and the J gene lost 0 bases, with 6 bases spanning the gap. Germline-derived CDR1 and CDR2 are LNHDA and SQIVND (reference sequence). The CDR3 loop spans 13 amino acids. As to this clone: The antigen is undetermined.

TCRdb's copy holds only in-frame clones and misses some; the assay was immunoSEQ multiplex PCR. The sample consists of 550,000 to 600,000 clones, around 81% of them appearing once. Sequencing was done on a sample of PBMCs. This receptor was obtained from a woman between 40 and 55 years old in good health. Some clones in this sample may be carry-over from other donors' samples. The rearrangement links TRBV19 to TRBJ1-5, with D uncertain. The CDR3 nucleotides are TGTGCCAGTAGAGGTTATAGCAATCAGCCCCAGCATTTT. Its translation: CASRGYSNQPQHF.